This T cell receptor beta chain was captured in a study of cytomegalovirus exposure and HLA in healthy donors. Study-level background: Tens of millions of unique TCR sequences came from HLA-typed donors in an early release.

PCR primers comprised 60 Vbeta and 13 Jbeta primers. TCRdb keeps only in-frame clones here, not all; method: immunoSEQ multiplex PCR. The sample yields roughly 140,000 clones, around 83% seen once. Whole-study results and caveats: In an earlier analysis, most TCR beta V segments were productive about 87% or about 30% of the time.

A note on this clone: Antigen: not known.

V gave up 3 bases and J gave up 3 bases, with 6 bases separating them. The CDR3 covers 12 residues. Per the germline V gene, CDR1 is MDHEN and CDR2 is SYDVKM. The TCR sequence derives from a woman aged 18-29 years in good health and CMV-seronegative. The V gene is TRBV28, the J gene TRBJ2-7; D is undetermined. Sequencing input: PBMCs. CDR3 DNA: TGTGCCAGCAGTTTCCCCCGCTACGAGCAGTACTTC. Encoded protein: CASSFPRYEQYF.